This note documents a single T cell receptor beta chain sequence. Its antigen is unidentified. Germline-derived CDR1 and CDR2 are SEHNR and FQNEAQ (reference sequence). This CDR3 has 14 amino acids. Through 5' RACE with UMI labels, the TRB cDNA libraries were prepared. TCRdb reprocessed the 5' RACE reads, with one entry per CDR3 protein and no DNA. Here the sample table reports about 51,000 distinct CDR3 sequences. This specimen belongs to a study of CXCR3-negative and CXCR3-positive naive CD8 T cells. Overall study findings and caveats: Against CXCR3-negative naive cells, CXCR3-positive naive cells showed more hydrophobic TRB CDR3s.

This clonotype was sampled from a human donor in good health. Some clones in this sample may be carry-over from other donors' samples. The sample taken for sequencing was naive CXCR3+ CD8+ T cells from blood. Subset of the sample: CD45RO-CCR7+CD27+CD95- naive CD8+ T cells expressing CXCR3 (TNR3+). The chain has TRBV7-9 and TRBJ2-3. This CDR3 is CASSSDIRTDTQYF.